The 21 T cell receptor beta chains in this list originate from one sample, sequenced in a study of blood T cell repertoires in COVID-19. Assay: immunoSEQ multiplex PCR; the TCRdb copy retains only in-frame clones and omits some. In the table there are under 250,000 clones, just under 85% of which are singletons. The sequenced sample was PBMCs or T cells enriched from blood (not recorded which). These receptor sequences come from a woman between 40 and 55 years old with acute COVID-19.

This chain joins TRBV9 and TRBJ1-5; TRBD1 aligns across 10 bases. The germline V gene has CDR1 SGDLS and CDR2 YYNGEE. The CDR3 runs 15 residues. Trimming removed 3 bases from V and 6 bases from J; junction bases left unmatched: 6. CDR3 sequence: CASSAGQGVRQPQHF. The CDR3 coding sequence is TGTGCCAGCAGCGCCGGACAGGGGGTTCGTCAGCCCCAGCATTTT.

This clone was detected once. The chain recombines TRBV9 with TRBJ2-2; 10 bases map to TRBD2. This CDR3 comprises 17 residues. The V and J ends lost 0 bases and 1 base, in that order; junction bases with no gene match: 3. The V gene's germline CDR1 is SGDLS and CDR2 YYNGEE. CDR3 coding DNA: TGTGCCAGCAGCGTAGTCCCTAGCGGGAGGAACACCGGGGAGCTGTTTTTT. Protein: CASSVVPSGRNTGELFF.

The gene calls are TRBV2 and TRBJ1-1; weak D call: TRBD1 (6 bases). This CDR3 is 20 amino acids long. Germline lookup yields CDR1 SNHLY and CDR2 FYNNEI. Trimming removed 7 bases at V and 1 base at J, with 31 bases between. The CDR3: CASIRGRGRSGRGTNTEAFF. The CDR3 DNA follows: TGTGCCAGCATTCGGGGGAGGGGGAGGTCCGGGAGAGGGACGAACACTGAAGCTTTCTTT.

The chain links TRBV19 to TRBJ2-2; no firm D call. The CDR3 has 15 amino acids. CDR1 and CDR2 from the germline V gene are LNHDA and SQIVND (reference sequence). Trimming took off 0 bases at V and 0 bases at J, with 5 bases between the two ends. CDR3 coding DNA: TGTGCCAGTAGTATAGAGCGTTCGAACACCGGGGAGCTGTTTTTT. As protein: CASSIERSNTGELFF.

The gene calls are TRBV29-1 and TRBJ2-1; 10 positions match TRBD2. Germline CDR1 reads SQVTM; CDR2 reads ANQGSEA. This CDR3 is built from 14 residues. J was trimmed by 3 bases and V by 6 bases; bases with no gene match: 5. CDR3 residues: CSVNSGGIYNEQFF. The CDR3 region has the DNA TGCAGCGTGAATAGCGGGGGGATCTACAATGAGCAGTTCTTC.

The chain has TRBV3-1 (or the pseudogene TRBV3-2) and TRBJ1-3; D perhaps matches TRBD1 (6 bases). The germline V and J ends were trimmed by 3 bases and 4 bases, with 13 bases remaining between them. The CDR3 has 15 amino acids. Germline assignment: CDR1 LGHDT and CDR2 YNNKEL (reference sequence). The CDR3 nucleotides are TGTGCCAGCAGCCACTCCCAGAGGGGGGGAAACACCATATATTTT. This gives the protein CASSHSQRGGNTIYF.

This sequence joins TRBV10-2 and TRBJ2-5; no clear D gene. Germline V CDR1 and CDR2: WSHSY, SAAADI. V shed 4 bases and J shed 1 base, with 4 bases lying between them. The CDR3 is 12 amino acids. This chain's CDR3 is CASSAVQETQYF. CDR3 nucleotides: TGCGCCAGCAGTGCAGTCCAAGAGACCCAGTACTTC.

The chain joins TRBV6-5 to TRBJ2-5; 12 bases map to TRBD1. Germline CDR1 MNHEY, CDR2 SVGAGI. This CDR3 is 16 amino acids long. Unmatched junction bases numbered 5, after V lost 2 bases and J lost 4 bases. The CDR3 sequence: CASSYTGTGGLETQYF. The DNA of the CDR3 is TGTGCCAGCAGTTACACCGGGACAGGGGGCTTAGAGACCCAGTACTTC.

Turning to this clone: One junction end disagrees with the germline gene, perhaps due to a read error. This sequence joins TRBV25-1 and TRBJ2-2, with D possibly TRBD1 on 5 matching bases. The CDR3 has 17 amino acids. Per germline, CDR1 MGHDK and CDR2 SYGVNS. CDR3 sequence: CASSEFRQGRSSGELFF. The CDR3 DNA reads TGTGCCAGTAGTGAATTTCGGCAGGGCCGGTCGTCCGGGGAGCTGTTTTTT.

The chain joins TRBV5-4 to TRBJ1-2, with 7 bases fitting TRBD1. V was pared by 0 bases and J by 4 bases, with 3 bases of the junction left unmatched. The CDR3 covers 14 residues. Germline V gene lookup returns CDR1 SGHNT and CDR2 YYREEE (reference sequence). In DNA, the CDR3 is TGTGCCAGCAGCTTGGGGGGACAGCGCTATGGCTACACCTTC. Its translation: CASSLGGQRYGYTF.

The V gene is TRBV5-1, the J gene TRBJ1-2, with D unclear. CDR3 size: 13 residues. Trimming removed 1 base from V and 2 bases from J, with 6 bases in between. CDR1 and CDR2 from the germline V gene are SGHRS and YFSETQ. CDR3 DNA sequence: TGCGCCAGCAGCTTGAACAGAAACTATGGCTACACCTTC. It encodes CASSLNRNYGYTF.

As DNA, the CDR3 is TGTGCCAGCAGTTCAAGACAGCAAGCTTTCTTT. This sequence encodes CASSSRQQAFF. J is TRBJ1-1 and V is TRBV6-5; D might be TRBD1 (5 bases). The CDR3 is made up of 11 amino acids. Germline V gene lookup returns CDR1 MNHEY and CDR2 SVGAGI. Trimming pared 4 bases from V and 9 bases from J, leaving 9 bases between.

This chain joins TRBV19 and TRBJ2-2, with D perhaps TRBD1 (5 bases). Germline CDR1 is LNHDA and CDR2 is SQIVND (reference sequence). The CDR3 has 14 residues. V was trimmed by 4 bases and J by 1 base, leaving 7 bases between them. Written as DNA, the CDR3 is TGTGCCAGTAGTAATACAGGGAACACCGGGGAGCTGTTTTTT. It translates to CASSNTGNTGELFF.

This chain connects TRBV24-1 to TRBJ2-1, with D possibly being TRBD1 (6 bases). The CDR3 length is 14 residues. V was trimmed by 1 base and J by 14 bases, leaving 17 bases between them. Germline CDR1 reads KGHDR; CDR2 reads SFDVKD. Here the CDR3 reads CATSDFRQGKGEFF. DNA for the CDR3: TGTGCCACCAGTGATTTCAGGCAGGGAAAGGGGGAGTTCTTC.

This chain connects TRBV5-6 to TRBJ2-7; 10 nucleotides match TRBD2. The germline V gene encodes CDR1 SGHDT and CDR2 YYEEEE. V gave up 2 bases and J gave up 9 bases; unmatched junction bases: 11. This CDR3 is 15 amino acids long. CDR3 DNA sequence: TGTGCCAGCAGCTTCTCCCGACTAGCGGGCTTCGTGCAGTACTTC. Translation gives CASSFSRLAGFVQYF.

The chain carries TRBV2 and TRBJ2-7, with D maybe TRBD2 (6 bases). V lost 3 bases and J 3 bases, leaving 12 bases between the germline ends. This CDR3 region has 14 residues. CDR1 and CDR2 from the germline V gene are SNHLY and FYNNEI. Here the CDR3 DNA reads TGTGCCAGCAGTGATGGAGGGAGCCTCTACGAGCAGTACTTC. Amino acids: CASSDGGSLYEQYF.

V usage is TRBV10-3 and J usage is TRBJ1-5; TRBD1 might be the D (5 bases). V lost 4 bases to trimming and J lost 4 bases, with 8 bases between them. Germline CDR1 reads ENHRY; CDR2 reads SYGVKD. CDR3 length: 13 residues. The CDR3 loop is CAISGQFNQPQHF. The CDR3 DNA follows: TGTGCCATCAGTGGACAGTTTAATCAGCCCCAGCATTTT.

This chain connects TRBV7-3 to TRBJ2-6; 9 bases align to TRBD1. The CDR3 is made up of 19 amino acids. Germline V lookup: CDR1 SGHTA, CDR2 FQGTGA. The ends lost 5 bases at V and 4 bases at J; junction bases unmatched: 15. CDR3 region: CASSPLPGTGNKGANVLTF. CDR3 nucleotide sequence: TGTGCCAGCAGCCCACTCCCCGGGACAGGGAATAAAGGGGCCAACGTCCTGACTTTC.

The rearrangement uses TRBV20-1 and TRBJ2-7; TRBD1 matches at 7 bases. The CDR3 totals 15 residues. Germline V gene lookup returns CDR1 DFQATT and CDR2 SNEGSKA (reference sequence). The ends lost 3 bases at V and 4 bases at J; junction bases unmatched: 12. CDR3 protein: CSASVRDRPDYEQYF. The DNA for the CDR3 is TGCAGTGCTAGTGTTAGGGACAGACCAGATTACGAGCAGTACTTC.

The V call is TRBV19, the J call TRBJ2-2, with 8 bases that match TRBD1. Germline V gene lookup returns CDR1 LNHDA and CDR2 SQIVND (reference sequence). The CDR3 is made up of 13 amino acids. V shed 3 bases and J 8 bases; nucleotides not matched to a gene: 2. The CDR3 loop is CASSIWTGGELFF. The CDR3 nucleotides are TGTGCCAGTAGTATCTGGACAGGGGGGGAGCTGTTTTTT. Supplemented by reference TRBV19 and TRBJ2-2, the full variable domain reads DGGITQSPKYLFRKEGQNVTLSCEQNLNHDAMYWYRQDPGQGLRLIYYSQIVNDFQKGDIAEGYSVSREKKESFPLTVTSAQKNPTAFYLCASSIWTGGELFFGEGSRLTVL.

The V gene is TRBV6-5, the J gene TRBJ1-5, with 9 nucleotides matching TRBD1. J lost 5 bases, V lost 7 bases, and 3 bases had no gene match. Germline V gene lookup returns CDR1 MNHEY and CDR2 SVGAGI. CDR3 size: 13 residues. The CDR3 sequence: CASKTGGDQPQHF. The CDR3, as DNA: TGTGCCAGCAAGACAGGGGGAGATCAGCCCCAGCATTTT.